What follows describes a single T cell receptor (beta chain). The antigen is undetermined. This entry belongs to a study of cytomegalovirus exposure and HLA in healthy donors. Study results and limitations: The TCR clusters that emerged in the first cohort tended, a later analysis found, to co-occur in the 120 or so validation repertoires. Diagnosis of cytomegalovirus status made by the classifier reportedly showed high specificity and sensitivity. The study recorded 150 to 200 TCR beta chains that were cytomegalovirus-associated. The authors confirmed in vitro that a few CMV-associated chains were specific for CMV antigens.

Clones were sequenced by immunoSEQ multiplex PCR, and TCRdb holds only the in-frame ones, with some missing. The repertoire holds 97,000 or so clones, with roughly nine tenths as singletons. The CDR3 is made up of 14 amino acids. CDR1 and CDR2 (germline): SGHKS, YYEKEE (reference sequence). The J segment lost 4 bases and the V segment lost 3 bases, leaving 6 bases of the junction unmatched. What was sequenced was PBMCs. The source is a young man in good health and CMV-seropositive. The chain recombines TRBV5-5 with TRBJ2-7; the match to TRBD1 covers 8 bases. This CDR3 is CASSWDTGGYEQYF. CDR3 DNA sequence: TGTGCCAGCAGCTGGGATACAGGGGGGTACGAGCAGTACTTC.